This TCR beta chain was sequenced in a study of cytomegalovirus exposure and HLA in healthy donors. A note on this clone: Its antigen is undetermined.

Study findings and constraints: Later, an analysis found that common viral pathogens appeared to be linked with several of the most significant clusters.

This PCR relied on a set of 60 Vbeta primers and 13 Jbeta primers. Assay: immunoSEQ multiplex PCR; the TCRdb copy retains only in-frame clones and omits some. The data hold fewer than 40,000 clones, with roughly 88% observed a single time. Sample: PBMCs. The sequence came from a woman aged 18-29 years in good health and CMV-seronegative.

The CDR3 nucleotides are TGTGCCAGCAGGGGACAGGGGGATTCCTCAATCGAGCAGTTCTTC. It encodes CASRGQGDSSIEQFF. The genes are TRBV6-4 and TRBJ2-1; 11 nucleotides agree with TRBD1. Per germline, CDR1 MRHNA and CDR2 SNTAGT. With 6 bases clipped from V and 10 bases from J, the junction kept 11 bases outside the gene matches. There are 15 residues in the CDR3.